These 15 T cell receptor beta chains share one sample of origin, sequenced in a study of T cell changes during pregnancy in multiple sclerosis (dated by TCRdb to 2018 to 2020). The library was prepared using the immunoSEQ multiplex PCR assay. The immuneACCESS repertoire file appears here via TCRdb, limited to in-frame rearrangements. These files lack a portion of the clones; in checked studies, under half of the deficit traces to unresolved V genes, and the cause of the others is not known. Counted in this sample were 26,000 or so clones; 80% to 95% of them appeared once. In total, the top ten clones hold about 6.3% of the sample. Specimen: CD8+ T cells from peripheral blood mononuclear cells, collected before pregnancy. The receptors stem from a female donor with multiple sclerosis, enrolled in a pregnancy study.

V is TRBV6-5 and J is TRBJ2-2; 8 nucleotides line up with TRBD1. This CDR3 has 14 amino acids. Germline V lookup: CDR1 MNHEY, CDR2 SVGAGI. V lost 4 bases and J lost 7; bases outside the gene matches: 5. The CDR3 DNA follows: TGTGCCAGCAGTTTATTAACAGGGGGCGGGGAGCTGTTTTTT. Amino acids: CASSLLTGGGELFF.

This sequence joins TRBV29-1 and TRBJ1-4; D is unclear. CDR3 length: 17 residues. The V end lost 2 bases, the J end lost 0 bases, and 16 bases lay between the germline ends. The germline V gene encodes CDR1 SQVTM and CDR2 ANQGSEA. The CDR3 reads CSVELGRGLTTNEKLFF. CDR3 sequence (DNA): TGCAGCGTTGAATTGGGGAGAGGGTTAACAACTAATGAAAAACTGTTTTTT.

The V gene is TRBV7-9, the J gene TRBJ2-1, with 7 nucleotides matching TRBD2. V dropped 5 bases and J dropped 7; count of bases not matched to a gene: 23. Germline CDR1 is SEHNR and CDR2 is FQNEAQ (reference sequence). The CDR3 runs 19 residues. Here the CDR3 DNA reads TGTGCCAGCAGCCTTCGATTGGGTGACGGCGGGAGTGGGTTGAATGAGCAGTTCTTC. Protein product: CASSLRLGDGGSGLNEQFF. Based on the CDR3 plus reference TRBV7-9 and TRBJ2-1, the full variable domain is DTGVSQNPRHKITKRGQNVTFRCDPISEHNRLYWYRQTLGQGPEFLTYFQNEAQLEKSRLLSDRFSAERPKGSFSTLEIQRTEQGDSAMYLCASSLRLGDGGSGLNEQFFGPGTRLTVL.

The V and J genes are TRBV7-4 and TRBJ2-1, with TRBD2 matching over 9 bases. Germline values: CDR1 SGHVT, CDR2 SQSDAQ. With V trimmed by 7 bases and J by 5 bases, 9 bases remained unmatched. CDR3 length equals 15 residues. DNA for the CDR3: TGTGCCAGCAACTTTACCGGGACTAGCCACAATGAGCAGTTCTTC. This sequence encodes CASNFTGTSHNEQFF.

This sequence joins TRBV30 and TRBJ2-5; 7 nucleotides line up with TRBD2. Germline loops: CDR1 GTSNPN, CDR2 SVGIG (reference sequence). V shed 5 bases, J shed 6 bases, and the junction held 15 bases outside the gene matches. The CDR3 runs to 15 residues. CDR3 nucleotides: TGTGCCTGGTCAGTGGGAGGGGCAAACGGAAAGACCCAGTACTTC. Translating gives CAWSVGGANGKTQYF.

The V call is TRBV7-9, the J call TRBJ1-1, with TRBD1 matching 8 bases. V was pared by 4 bases and J by 1 base, with 8 bases of the junction left unmatched. The germline CDR1 and CDR2 sequences are SEHNR and FQNEAQ (reference sequence). This CDR3 spans 16 amino acids. CDR3 in amino acids: CASSSRGQGRNTEAFF. The CDR3 DNA reads TGTGCCAGCAGCTCCCGCGGACAGGGCAGGAACACTGAAGCTTTCTTT. Full variable domain (rest looked up from reference TRBV7-9 and TRBJ1-1): DTGVSQNPRHKITKRGQNVTFRCDPISEHNRLYWYRQTLGQGPEFLTYFQNEAQLEKSRLLSDRFSAERPKGSFSTLEIQRTEQGDSAMYLCASSSRGQGRNTEAFFGQGTRLTVV.

This chain uses TRBV4-3 with TRBJ1-2; the D gene is possibly TRBD1 (5 bases). Trimming removed 1 base from V and 4 bases from J, with 16 bases in between. This CDR3 contains 16 residues. Germline lookup yields CDR1 LGHNA and CDR2 YSLEER. As DNA, the CDR3 is TGCGCCAGCAGCCAAGCCAGGGCGGTTCTTAGCTATGGCTACACCTTC. Amino acid sequence: CASSQARAVLSYGYTF.

The chain combines TRBV19 with TRBJ2-7; 8 nucleotides align to TRBD1. CDR1 and CDR2 from the germline V gene are LNHDA and SQIVND (reference sequence). CDR3 length: 17 residues. Germline trimming cut 6 bases from V and 3 bases from J; bases unmatched to any gene: 16. The CDR3 loop is CASRNVAGGRGNYEQYF. The CDR3 DNA sequence: TGTGCCAGTAGGAATGTGGCAGGGGGCAGGGGGAACTACGAGCAGTACTTC.

The rearrangement links TRBV2 to TRBJ1-6, with 8 bases that match TRBD1. V lost 2 bases to trimming and J lost 6 bases; unmatched junction nucleotides: 6. Germline assignment: CDR1 SNHLY and CDR2 FYNNEI. The CDR3 length is 16 residues. The CDR3 DNA is TGTGCCAGCAGTGAACGGGCAGGGGGCGGTAATTCACCCCTCCACTTT. This sequence encodes CASSERAGGGNSPLHF.

The chain joins TRBV7-2 to TRBJ2-7, with TRBD2 matching 12 bases. Germline CDR1 and CDR2: SGHTA and FQGNSA. Unmatched junction bases numbered 5, after V lost 5 bases and J lost 3 bases. The CDR3 spans 15 residues. The CDR3 reads CASSPKTSGSYEQYF. Here the CDR3 DNA reads TGTGCCAGCAGCCCAAAGACTAGCGGGAGCTACGAGCAGTACTTC.

The chain employs TRBV6-6 and TRBJ1-6; 8 nucleotides agree with TRBD1. In germline, CDR1 is MNHNY, CDR2 SVGAGI (reference sequence). The CDR3 runs 15 residues. The J segment lost 8 bases and the V segment lost 5 bases, leaving 8 bases of the junction unmatched. In DNA form, the CDR3 reads TGTGCCAGCAGTCCCTTGACAGGGGAGGATTCACCCCTCCACTTT. Translation gives CASSPLTGEDSPLHF.

The CDR3 protein is CASSPTGQGVHQPQHF. The CDR3 DNA is TGCGCCAGCAGCCCTACCGGACAGGGGGTACATCAGCCCCAGCATTTT. The chain has TRBV4-1 and TRBJ1-5; 10 positions agree with TRBD1. The J segment lost 5 bases and the V segment lost 4 bases, leaving 8 bases of the junction unmatched. The germline CDR1 and CDR2 sequences are MGHRA and YSYEKL. The length of the CDR3 is 16 residues.

The chain is built from TRBV27 and TRBJ2-7, with 7 bases that match TRBD1. Germline V gene lookup returns CDR1 MNHEY and CDR2 SMNVEV (reference sequence). Trimming at V came to 4 bases and at J to 12 bases, leaving 9 bases not matched to a gene. This CDR3 is built from 12 residues. CDR3: CASSSIQGQLYF. As DNA, the CDR3 is TGTGCCAGCAGTTCCATCCAGGGACAGCTGTACTTC.

This clone came up once. The chain joins TRBV4-1 to TRBJ2-7; 13 nucleotides align to TRBD2. Germline V lookup: CDR1 MGHRA, CDR2 YSYEKL. This CDR3 has 16 residues. V dropped 4 bases and J dropped 4; count of bases not matched to a gene: 7. The CDR3, as DNA: TGCGCCAGCAGCCTGCAACTAGCGGGAGGGCCATACGAGCAGTACTTC. Its translation is CASSLQLAGGPYEQYF.

The V call is TRBV6-1, the J call TRBJ2-4; the D gene is possibly TRBD2 (5 bases). V lost 0 bases and J lost 7, with 10 bases in between. Germline V gives CDR1 MNHNS, CDR2 SASEGT. The CDR3 is 14 residues long. CDR3 sequence: CASSEASSPNIQYF. The CDR3, as DNA: TGTGCCAGCAGTGAAGCGTCTAGCCCTAACATTCAGTACTTC.